A single T cell receptor (beta chain) is shown here with its context. Its matching antigen is unknown. Donors showed nominal health when sampled, although they likely had unrecorded immune exposures. V lost 2 bases and J lost 5, with 19 bases in between. Germline CDR1 reads MNHNS; CDR2 reads SASEGT. This CDR3 comprises 16 residues. The data are from a study of cytomegalovirus exposure and HLA in healthy donors. Study-level background: A previous analysis identified about 110 million unique TCR beta sequences derived from roughly 190 million T cells.

Study-wide results and caveats: CMV serostatus was the only recorded immune exposure for donors. HLA alleles were associated with fewer than 20,000 TCR beta sequences in a later analysis at 0.05 false discovery rate.

The PCR made use of 60 Vbeta and 13 Jbeta primers. TCRdb's table, derived via immunoSEQ multiplex PCR, lists solely in-frame clones and lacks some. The sample records 120,000 to 150,000 clones, 60% to 80% being singletons. This sequence was found in a man between 18 and 35 years old in good health and CMV-seronegative. The chain recombines TRBV6-1 with TRBJ2-7; D call uncertain. Sequenced input: PBMCs. As DNA, the CDR3 is TGTGCCAGCAGTGAACCAGTGCGGAAGGCCACCCACGAGCAGTACTTC. This codes for CASSEPVRKATHEQYF.